This T cell receptor beta chain was sequenced in a study of Graves' ophthalmopathy and Graves' hyperthyroidism. Amplifying from RNA transcripts, the study obtained TCR beta CDR3 regions. HTBI primers served in a first-round RT-PCR, which a second-round multiplex PCR followed. TCRdb reprocessed the multiplex PCR reads via MiXCR and lists one record per CDR3 protein. Here the sample spans under 800,000 distinct CDR3 sequences, approximately 22% being singletons. V lost 2 bases and J 2 bases, leaving 7 bases between the germline ends. Germline V gene sequence: CDR1 DFQATT, CDR2 SNEGSKA (reference sequence). The CDR3 has 12 amino acids. The authors defined stable hyperthyroidism as no ophthalmopathy within 18 months of follow-up.

Input material: peripheral blood. The clonotype comes from a woman younger than 30 with stable Graves' hyperthyroidism. Some clones in this sample may be carry-over from other donors' samples. The genes are TRBV20-1 and TRBJ2-7; D perhaps matches TRBD1 (6 bases). The CDR3 bases are TGCAGTGCTAGAAACAGGGCCTACGAGCAGTACTTC. It is translated as CSARNRAYEQYF.